Listed here is a single TCR beta chain. Its antigen is not identified. cDNA libraries of TCR beta carried unique molecular identifiers. TCRdb reprocessed the PCR reads with MiXCR, giving one entry per CDR3 protein. The sample consists of 450,000 or so distinct CDR3 sequences, around 40% of them appearing once. The sample belongs to a study of post-analysis software for immune sequencing data. Germline CDR1 is DFQATT and CDR2 is SNEGSKA (reference sequence). The CDR3 is 10 amino acids. Regarding the study as a whole: Strong co-clustering by F measure was evident for samples that had been prepared in the same batch. Among 5 or 6 TRBV segments more frequent in patients than controls were TRBV5-6, TRBV5-1 and TRBV20-1.

This clonotype originated in a girl between 5 and 17 years old with multiple sclerosis. Sequencing used blood. The rearrangement joins TRBV20-1 to TRBJ2-5; no reliable D call. The DNA matches TRBJ2-7 better at its end, which makes the J call doubtful. CDR3 sequence (DNA): TGCAGTGCTAGACAGGTCGAGCAGTACTTC. Translated: CSARQVEQYF.